Listed below are T cell receptor beta chains from one sample, sequenced in a study of human T cells and chemical hapten exposure. MiXCR, applied by TCRdb to the RACE reads, yields one record per CDR3 protein. This sample yields under 120,000 distinct CDR3 sequences, of which 8% to 13% are seen a single time; around 3.5% belongs to the top ten. The sample in question was whole blood, obtained in connection with sensitization to the hapten diphenylcyclopropenone (DPC). These receptors came from a woman between 40 and 55 years old with alopecia areata. Some clones in this sample may be carry-over from other donors' samples. Each CDR3 is given with its conserved first and last residue. Each record gives: V gene, clone size, CDR3 protein. Size tells how often a clone was seen (once, few, many) or the class of an expanded clone, and some rows leave it out.

>TRBV4-3|few
CASSQLAGGEQFF
>TRBV19|.
CASTPRGRGGVNEQFF
>TRBV19|.
CASSTPLGYEQFF
>TRBV6-2/TRBV6-3|many
CASSYSGLPSSYEQYF
>TRBV18|few
CASSRHKDTKETQYF
>TRBV10-3|few
CAINQGQNNYGYTF
>TRBV27|many
CASSLSTSGYNEQFF
>TRBV4-3|few
CASSPKRGGWNSPLHF
>TRBV10-3|.
CAIGEPRAGTREFSYGYTF
>TRBV7-9|many
CASSFGQGYNEQFF
>TRBV12-3/TRBV12-4|many
CASSFPTGELFF
>TRBV20-1|.
CSATLNEQFF
>TRBV6-1|many
CASRRGLAGLDEQFF
>TRBV20-1|few
CSARGGTEAFF
>TRBV4-3|many
CASSQRSGAYEQYF
>TRBV7-2|many
CASSLVGSGSYWEQYF
>TRBV18|.
CASSPLRTDYNEQFF
>TRBV25-1|.
CASGWRGGVAGELFF
>TRBV10-3|many
CAISEGQGSGQPQHF
>TRBV4-3|few
CASSRDRVSGYTF
>TRBV7-2|few
CASSPGAGSVGEQFF
>TRBV20-1|many
CSASILGQGYDEQFF
>TRBV7-9|.
CASSLPNMNTEAFF
>TRBV10-3|.
CAISTTSRTQETQYF
>TRBV29-1|.
CSVRTGSNQPQHF
>TRBV29-1|once
CSVDGVYEQYF
>TRBV20-1|few
CSARDIHRDEQFF
>TRBV14|.
CASSLSALPEFF
>TRBV29-1|.
CSVEDPGFRKTQYF
>TRBV7-8|few
CASSLAGLAGVPNF
>TRBV2|many
CASSLSGVGANVLTF
>TRBV6-5|few
CASSYSIGGSYEQYF
>TRBV29-1|many
CSGGTGVDTGELFF
>TRBV25-1|few
CASSKGGSYEQYF
>TRBV7-2|once
CASSLRVTTNEKLFF
>TRBV12-5|few
CASGLLGWGYTF
>TRBV9|.
CASSVGQAPYEQYF
>TRBV2|many
CASSGDTDTQYF
>TRBV4-2|.
CASSQGIPPETQYF
>TRBV6-4|few
CASSASDSRGDYNEQFF
>TRBV7-8|many
CASCRGSGSTDTQYF
>TRBV29-1|many
CSVETDTGELFF
>TRBV6-5|few
CASSRLPGQGESYGYTF
>TRBV6-1|many
CASSVTQGDYGYTF
>TRBV20-1|few
CSAHEREALTYEQYF
>TRBV12-3/TRBV12-4|few
CASSPDRGRLVYGYTF
>TRBV6-1|.
CASSELRGNQPQHF
>TRBV7-2|.
CASSLEPGRTDTQYF
>TRBV4-3|.
CASSQGGANTEAFF
>TRBV12-3/TRBV12-4|.
CASTPGVRKLFF
>TRBV6-5|.
CASSSGRGGNSNQPQHF
>TRBV18|many
CASSYNPENIQYF
>TRBV19|many
CASSPRDIPYEQYF
>TRBV7-3|many
CASMRQPNTEAFF
>TRBV3-1|few
CASSQESSQETQYF
>TRBV28|.
CASVAPADKTQYF
>TRBV20-1|few
CSASPGGSNQPQHF
>TRBV29-1|.
CSVEEGQYNEQFF
>TRBV12-3/TRBV12-4|many
CASSRLDRGTEAFF